This TCR beta chain was captured by sequencing in a study of shared clonotypes between healthy human individuals. The germline V gene has CDR1 SGHRS and CDR2 YFSETQ. Trimming took off 2 bases at V and 0 bases at J, with 12 bases between the two ends. CDR3 length: 16 residues. The data were produced by immunoSEQ multiplex PCR, yet TCRdb's version contains in-frame clones alone and is incomplete. Of over a million clones listed, around 82% are singletons. The sequence was obtained from a man younger than 35 in good health. Some clones in this sample may be carry-over from other donors' samples. The sample consisted of memory CD4+ T cells from PBMCs. Regarding subset: CD45RA-negative fraction. The rearrangement joins TRBV5-1 to TRBJ2-1, with D perhaps matching TRBD1 (6 bases). The CDR3 here is CASSFAGVSSYNEQFF. CDR3 nucleotides: TGCGCCAGCAGCTTCGCAGGGGTGAGCTCCTACAATGAGCAGTTCTTC.